These 28 T cell receptor beta chains originate from one sample sequenced in a study of human T cells and chemical hapten exposure. TCRdb analysed the RACE reads with MiXCR anew, one entry per CDR3 protein. The repertoire holds about 120,000 distinct CDR3 sequences, with less than 15% as singletons. Specified time point: pre-sensitization, week 0. Treatment meaning: therapeutic diphenylcyclopropenone sensitization with weekly scalp DPC. The source was whole blood, collected in connection with sensitization to the hapten diphenylcyclopropenone (DPC). Receptors were obtained from a woman aged 18-30 years with alopecia areata. Some clones in this sample may be carry-over from other donors' samples.

The rearrangement joins TRBV18 to TRBJ2-3, with 13 bases aligning to TRBD2. The CDR3 length is 17 residues. V shed 2 bases and J 5 bases; nucleotides not matched to a gene: 7. The germline CDR1 and CDR2 sequences are KGHSH and LQKENI. CDR3 residues: CASSPLGLAGRRDTQYF. Here the CDR3 DNA reads TGTGCCAGCTCACCATTGGGACTAGCGGGGAGGAGAGATACGCAGTATTTT.

The V and J genes are TRBV2 and TRBJ2-4, with D hard to call. The CDR3 covers 12 residues. Germline V gives CDR1 SNHLY, CDR2 FYNNEI. The germline V and J ends were trimmed by 1 base and 10 bases, with 8 bases remaining between them. In DNA, the CDR3 is TGTGCCAGCAGTGAAGAGGTCAGGATTCAGTACTTC. This translates into CASSEEVRIQYF.

The chain is built from TRBV9 and TRBJ2-3; D is possibly TRBD2 (6 bases). Trimming left V 0 bases short and J 10 bases short, with 9 bases between. The CDR3 has 12 amino acids. Per the germline V gene, CDR1 is SGDLS and CDR2 is YYNGEE. Here the CDR3 reads CASSVAGGAQYF. In DNA form, the CDR3 reads TGTGCCAGCAGCGTAGCGGGCGGGGCGCAGTATTTT. Looking up the rest from reference TRBV9 and TRBJ2-3 gives the full variable domain: DSGVTQTPKHLITATGQRVTLRCSPRSGDLSVYWYQQSLDQGLQFLIQYYNGEERAKGNILERFSAQQFPDLHSELNLSSLELGDSALYFCASSVAGGAQYFGPGTRLTVL.

In its sample, this clonotype was seen a few times. The genes are TRBV15 and TRBJ1-2, with D uncertain. Germline V gives CDR1 LNHNV, CDR2 YYDKDF (reference sequence). This CDR3 contains 13 residues. Trimming shortened V by 1 base and J by 4 bases, and 7 bases separated the two germline ends. CDR3 residues: CATSRGSLYGYTF. The CDR3 DNA follows: TGTGCCACCAGCAGAGGATCCCTCTATGGCTACACCTTC.

This clonotype was observed a few times. This chain joins TRBV4-3 and TRBJ2-3; D unclear. The CDR3 runs to 12 residues. CDR1 LGHNA and CDR2 YSLEER come from the germline V gene. Trimming pared 0 bases from V and 6 bases from J, leaving 4 bases between. CDR3 in DNA: TGCGCCAGCAGCCAAGATAGGGATACGCAGTATTTT. Encoded protein: CASSQDRDTQYF.

This clonotype was found a few times. The rearrangement joins TRBV21-1 to TRBJ2-3; the table calls TRBD1, which could not be checked here. TRBV21-1 is a listed pseudogene. This CDR3 comprises 17 residues. The CDR3 reads CASRKLRQGYFTDTQYF. As DNA, the CDR3 is TGTGCCAGCAGAAAACTAAGACAGGGGTACTTCACAGATACGCAGTATTTT.

This clonotype occurred many times. The chain has TRBV4-3 and TRBJ2-4, with D uncertain. Looked up from germline, CDR1 is LGHNA and CDR2 is YSLEER. The CDR3 totals 16 residues. Trimming cost V 1 base and J 6 bases, with 16 bases left between them. CDR3 coding DNA: TGCGCCAGCAGCCAAGTCGTCACTTATCCTCGAAACATTCAGTACTTC. Protein product: CASSQVVTYPRNIQYF.

This clonotype was detected only a few times. The chain has TRBV7-9 and TRBJ2-7; TRBD1 is a possible D gene (5 bases). The CDR3 contains 12 residues. Germline lookup yields CDR1 SEHNR and CDR2 FQNEAQ (reference sequence). V was cut by 8 bases and J by 1 base, with 9 bases left in between. CDR3: CASGRGSYEQYF. The DNA for the CDR3 is TGTGCCAGCGGAAGGGGATCCTACGAGCAGTACTTC. The full variable domain, in which reference TRBV7-9 and TRBJ2-7 provide the parts outside the CDR3, is DTGVSQNPRHKITKRGQNVTFRCDPISEHNRLYWYRQTLGQGPEFLTYFQNEAQLEKSRLLSDRFSAERPKGSFSTLEIQRTEQGDSAMYLCASGRGSYEQYFGPGTRLTVT.

The chain employs TRBV5-7 and TRBJ2-4, with D perhaps matching TRBD1 or TRBD2 (6 bases each). TRBV5-7 is designated an ORF whose function remains uncertain. Trimming left V 0 bases short and J 0 bases short, with 13 bases between. The CDR3 consists of 17 residues. CDR3: CASSLVGGFGAKNIQYF. In DNA form, the CDR3 reads TGTGCCAGCAGCTTGGTAGGGGGGTTTGGAGCCAAAAACATTCAGTACTTC.

The gene calls are TRBV6-6 and TRBJ1-5, with 9 bases that match TRBD1. The junction had 19 bases not matched to a gene; V was cut back by 5 bases and J by 5 bases. This CDR3 has 19 amino acids. The germline V gene encodes CDR1 MNHNY and CDR2 SVGAGI (reference sequence). The DNA for the CDR3 is TGTGCCAGCAGTCGTCTCCACCGGGACAGGGACGTAATTGATCAGCCCCAGCATTTT. Encoded protein: CASSRLHRDRDVIDQPQHF.

The rearrangement uses TRBV28 and TRBJ1-2; 9 bases map to TRBD1. The CDR3 contains 16 residues. Germline V gene sequence: CDR1 MDHEN, CDR2 SYDVKM. The V and J ends lost 6 bases and 6 bases, in that order; junction bases with no gene match: 14. CDR3 sequence reads: CASSKDRGRVPDGYTF. CDR3 sequence (DNA): TGTGCCAGCAGCAAGGACAGGGGTCGGGTTCCGGATGGCTACACCTTC.

This clonotype was counted only a few times. The chain employs TRBV6-5 and TRBJ2-1; 8 nucleotides agree with TRBD2. Germline V gene sequence: CDR1 MNHEY, CDR2 SVGAGI. The CDR3 spans 16 residues. The V gene end was trimmed by 0 bases and the J gene end by 3 bases; junction bases not matched to a gene: 4. The DNA for the CDR3 is TGTGCCAGCAGTTACTCGGGACTAGACCGCTACAATGAGCAGTTCTTC. Its protein product is CASSYSGLDRYNEQFF.

This clonotype was seen a single time. V is TRBV18 and J is TRBJ2-7; 12 positions agree with TRBD2. The germline V gene has CDR1 KGHSH and CDR2 LQKENI. V trimming: 6 bases; J trimming: 3 bases; junction bases outside the gene matches: 3. The length of the CDR3 is 14 residues. For the CDR3, the DNA is TGTGCCAGCTCCGAGACTAGCGGGAGCTACGAGCAGTACTTC. Translating gives CASSETSGSYEQYF.

The V and J genes are TRBV19 and TRBJ1-5; D is undetermined. The CDR3 spans 15 residues. Germline V gene sequence: CDR1 LNHDA, CDR2 SQIVND (reference sequence). Trimming left V 6 bases short and J 0 bases short, with 12 bases between. CDR3 amino acids: CASRLGAGSNQPQHF. The CDR3 DNA is TGTGCCAGTAGACTCGGCGCGGGTAGCAATCAGCCCCAGCATTTT.

This clonotype was picked up a small number of times. The chain couples TRBV24-1 to TRBJ2-3; D is possibly TRBD1 or TRBD2 (6 bases each). V was clipped by 1 base and J by 6 bases, with 10 bases between them. The CDR3 totals 14 residues. Germline V gene sequence: CDR1 KGHDR, CDR2 SFDVKD. The CDR3 spells CATSDFPGADTQYF. The CDR3 bases are TGTGCCACCAGTGATTTCCCGGGGGCGGATACGCAGTATTTT.

This clonotype was detected only a few times. The rearrangement links TRBV27 to TRBJ1-1; D gene unclear. CDR1 is MNHEY and CDR2 is SMNVEV in the germline V gene (reference sequence). The V end lost 2 bases, the J end lost 2 bases, and 6 bases lay between the germline ends. CDR3 length: 13 residues. The CDR3 loop is CASSLDANTEAFF. In DNA form, the CDR3 reads TGTGCCAGCAGTTTAGATGCTAACACTGAAGCTTTCTTT.

This clonotype occurred a few times. This chain connects TRBV6-6 to TRBJ2-7, with D possibly being TRBD1 or TRBD2 (5 bases each). The germline gives CDR1 MNHNY, CDR2 SVGAGI (reference sequence). The CDR3 has 11 amino acids. Trimming removed 5 bases from V and 5 bases from J, with 7 bases in between. In DNA form, the CDR3 reads TGTGCCAGCAGTCCGGGGCACGAGCAGTACTTC. It encodes CASSPGHEQYF.

This clonotype was detected only a few times. The chain recombines TRBV5-5 with TRBJ2-3, with D perhaps TRBD1 (5 bases). Germline V lookup: CDR1 SGHKS, CDR2 YYEKEE (reference sequence). V shed 3 bases and J shed 2 bases, with 10 bases lying between them. This CDR3 contains 14 residues. CDR3 residues: CASSSRQTTDTQYF. The CDR3 DNA reads as TGTGCCAGCAGCTCTCGACAGACCACAGATACGCAGTATTTT.

This clonotype was seen ten or more times. The chain has TRBV28 and TRBJ1-2; D not resolved. The germline V gene has CDR1 MDHEN and CDR2 SYDVKM. The CDR3 runs 15 residues. Between the trimmed V and J ends, which lost 7 bases and 1 base, there was a span of 16 bases. The CDR3 is CASTAEGTFNYGYTF. The DNA for the CDR3 is TGTGCCAGCACCGCGGAGGGCACCTTTAACTATGGCTACACCTTC.

This clonotype was detected only a few times. The chain has TRBV29-1 and TRBJ2-1; no definite D call. The CDR3 has 13 residues. Trimming removed 4 bases from V and 0 bases from J, with 7 bases in between. Germline values: CDR1 SQVTM, CDR2 ANQGSEA. CDR3 sequence reads: CSVAFNSYNEQFF. CDR3 nucleotide sequence: TGCAGCGTTGCTTTCAACTCCTACAATGAGCAGTTCTTC.

This clonotype was detected a few times. This rearrangement joins TRBV7-6 to TRBJ2-3; tentative D call: TRBD2 (6 bases). The CDR3 is 18 amino acids. Germline lookup yields CDR1 SGHVS and CDR2 FNYEAQ. V was clipped by 4 bases and J by 0 bases, with 20 bases between them. Here the CDR3 reads CASSYPRDGATSTDTQYF. The CDR3 nucleotides are TGTGCCAGCAGCTACCCGCGGGACGGCGCAACTAGCACAGATACGCAGTATTTT.

This clonotype has at least ten counts. The chain joins TRBV7-2 to TRBJ2-7, with 7 nucleotides matching TRBD2. Unmatched junction bases numbered 9, after V lost 7 bases and J lost 0 bases. Germline loops: CDR1 SGHTA, CDR2 FQGNSA. This CDR3 region has 15 residues. The chain's CDR3 is CASTPTGGGSYEQYF. The CDR3 DNA reads TGTGCCAGCACCCCTACGGGCGGGGGCTCCTACGAGCAGTACTTC.

This chain connects TRBV29-1 to TRBJ1-4, with 8 bases that match TRBD1. This CDR3 region has 14 residues. CDR1 and CDR2 (germline): SQVTM, ANQGSEA. After removal of 4 bases from V and 7 bases from J, the junction contained 8 bases not matched to a gene. The CDR3 reads CSVVTGGQGEKLFF. As DNA, the CDR3 is TGCAGCGTTGTAACAGGGGGACAAGGTGAAAAACTGTTTTTT.

This clonotype was observed a handful of times. The V gene is TRBV5-6, the J gene TRBJ1-2; D not certain. The CDR3 consists of 15 residues. Germline loops: CDR1 SGHDT, CDR2 YYEEEE. Trimming left V 7 bases short and J 5 bases short, with 21 bases between. CDR3: CASALRGGLGYGYTF. For the CDR3, the DNA is TGTGCCAGCGCGTTGCGTGGAGGGTTGGGGTATGGCTACACCTTC.

The rearrangement links TRBV5-8 to TRBJ1-1; 10 positions match TRBD1. Per germline, CDR1 SGHTS and CDR2 YDEGEE. The CDR3 is 16 amino acids. The J segment lost 0 bases and the V segment lost 4 bases, leaving 6 bases of the junction unmatched. In DNA form, the CDR3 reads TGTGCCAGCAGCCAAAGGACAGGGGGGTTGAACACTGAAGCTTTCTTT. It translates to CASSQRTGGLNTEAFF.

The CDR3 sequence: CASSLDSQSSYNEQFF. CDR3 in DNA: TGTGCCAGCAGCTTAGACTCCCAGAGCTCCTACAATGAGCAGTTCTTC. The chain links TRBV7-3 to TRBJ2-1; D is undetermined. V was pared by 2 bases and J by 0 bases, with 11 bases between. CDR3 length: 16 residues. Germline-derived CDR1 and CDR2 are SGHTA and FQGTGA.

This clonotype was recorded many times. This chain joins TRBV25-1 and TRBJ1-6, with D maybe TRBD1 (5 bases). The CDR3 covers 14 residues. Germline V gives CDR1 MGHDK, CDR2 SYGVNS. V shed 7 bases and J shed 7 bases, with 14 bases lying between them. The DNA for the CDR3 is TGTGCCAGCACGTGGCAGGGCTTAAATTCACCCCTCCACTTT. It yields the protein CASTWQGLNSPLHF.

This clonotype was detected only a few times. This chain joins TRBV6-6 and TRBJ2-7; 7 bases are a match to TRBD2. The trim removed 8 bases at V and 6 bases at J, leaving 7 bases unmatched. Looked up from germline, CDR1 is MNHNY and CDR2 is SVGAGI (reference sequence). There are 12 residues in the CDR3. CDR3 coding DNA: TGTGCCAGCGGGAGGGAAAGGGGCGAGCAGTACTTC. As protein: CASGRERGEQYF.